The source of this T cell receptor (beta chain) is a study of beta chain features in type 1 diabetes. Isolated RNA was reverse transcribed in full, so expressed TCRB transcripts were sequenced. Libraries were prepared by immunoSEQ multiplex PCR; TCRdb keeps only in-frame clonotypes and omits some of them. The table records roughly 380,000 clones, roughly 21% of them present only once. Losses at the gene ends were 0 bases for V and 8 bases for J; bases not matched to a gene: 4. The CDR3 length is 15 residues. CDR1 and CDR2 (germline): SGDLS, YYNGEE. The sequenced sample was naive CD4+ T cells from blood. The chain joins TRBV9 to TRBJ2-1; 11 bases line up with TRBD2. The TCR originated in a woman aged 18-35 years in good health. The CDR3 region is CASSVEGSGRDEQFF. The CDR3 DNA reads as TGTGCCAGCAGCGTAGAGGGTAGCGGGAGGGATGAGCAGTTCTTC.